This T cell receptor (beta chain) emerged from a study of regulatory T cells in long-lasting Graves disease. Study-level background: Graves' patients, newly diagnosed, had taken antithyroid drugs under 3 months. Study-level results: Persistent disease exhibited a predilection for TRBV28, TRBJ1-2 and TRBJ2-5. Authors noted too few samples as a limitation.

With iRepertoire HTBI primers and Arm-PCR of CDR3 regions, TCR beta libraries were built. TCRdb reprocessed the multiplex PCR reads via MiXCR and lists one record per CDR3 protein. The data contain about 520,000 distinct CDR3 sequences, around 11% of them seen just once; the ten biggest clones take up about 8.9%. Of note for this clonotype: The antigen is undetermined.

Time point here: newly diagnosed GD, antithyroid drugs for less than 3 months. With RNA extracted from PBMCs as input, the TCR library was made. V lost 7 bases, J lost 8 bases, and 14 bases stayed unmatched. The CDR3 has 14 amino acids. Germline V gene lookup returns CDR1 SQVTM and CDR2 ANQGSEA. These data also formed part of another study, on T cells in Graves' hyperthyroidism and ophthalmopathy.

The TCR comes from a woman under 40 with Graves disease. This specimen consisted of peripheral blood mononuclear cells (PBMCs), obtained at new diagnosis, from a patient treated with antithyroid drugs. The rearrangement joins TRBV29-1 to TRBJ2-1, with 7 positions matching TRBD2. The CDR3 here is CSEGRGGLCHEQFF. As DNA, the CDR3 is TGCAGCGAAGGCCGGGGAGGGCTCTGCCATGAGCAGTTCTTC.